This TCR beta chain was profiled in a study of shared clonotypes between healthy human individuals. The V and J ends lost 5 bases and 4 bases, in that order; junction bases with no gene match: 11. This CDR3 is built from 17 residues. Germline V gives CDR1 SGHNT, CDR2 YENEEA. Donation came from healthy HIV-negative adults that had no recent acute infections or vaccinations. From CD4+ cells came CD45RA+ naive and CD45RA-negative memory subsets. In the source study's methods: Filtering differed, since immunoSEQ gave only junction sequences and no quality scores. Assay: immunoSEQ multiplex PCR; the TCRdb copy retains only in-frame clones and omits some. V, J and clone size were drawn from that table, and D and trimming were deduced from the DNA. Here the sample spans approximately 2.5 million clones, over 85% being singletons.

The chain has TRBV11-3 and TRBJ2-2, with 9 positions matching TRBD2. The sequence was obtained from a man between 18 and 35 years old in good health. Some clones in this sample may be carry-over from other donors' samples. Input material: naive CD4+ T cells from PBMCs. Noted subset: CD45RA+ positively selected. The DNA for the CDR3 is TGTGCCAGCAGCCCTAGCGGGGATACGCTTAGCACCGGGGAGCTGTTTTTT. Protein: CASSPSGDTLSTGELFF. The full variable domain, rest sourced from reference TRBV11-3 and TRBJ2-2, is EAGVVQSPRYKIIEKKQPVAFWCNPISGHNTLYWYLQNLGQGPELLIRYENEEAVDDSQLPKDRFSAERLKGVDSTLKIQPAELGDSAVYLCASSPSGDTLSTGELFFGEGSRLTVL.